This T cell receptor (beta chain) was sequenced during a study of blood T cell repertoires in COVID-19. Those who participated ranged in age from roughly 18 to 89 years and resided in 20 to 30 US areas. Participants' own reports of clinical history determined their cohort assignment. For recovered donors of Cohort 3, there were two negative PCRs, clearance, or symptom resolution. The protocol was immunoSEQ multiplex PCR, while the TCRdb copy is restricted to in-frame clones and leaves out a portion. The data show 150,000 to 200,000 clones, 88% seen once. Germline assignment: CDR1 LNHDA and CDR2 SQIVND (reference sequence). V dropped 5 bases and J dropped 4; count of bases not matched to a gene: 10. The CDR3 has 15 amino acids.

The chain links TRBV19 to TRBJ2-7; TRBD1 matches 8 bases. This receptor was obtained from a woman aged 18-29 years who had recovered from COVID-19. Sequenced sample: PBMCs or T cells enriched from blood (not recorded which). The chain's CDR3 is CASSLIGTGEYEQYF. The CDR3 DNA sequence: TGTGCCAGTAGTTTAATCGGGACAGGCGAATACGAGCAGTACTTC.